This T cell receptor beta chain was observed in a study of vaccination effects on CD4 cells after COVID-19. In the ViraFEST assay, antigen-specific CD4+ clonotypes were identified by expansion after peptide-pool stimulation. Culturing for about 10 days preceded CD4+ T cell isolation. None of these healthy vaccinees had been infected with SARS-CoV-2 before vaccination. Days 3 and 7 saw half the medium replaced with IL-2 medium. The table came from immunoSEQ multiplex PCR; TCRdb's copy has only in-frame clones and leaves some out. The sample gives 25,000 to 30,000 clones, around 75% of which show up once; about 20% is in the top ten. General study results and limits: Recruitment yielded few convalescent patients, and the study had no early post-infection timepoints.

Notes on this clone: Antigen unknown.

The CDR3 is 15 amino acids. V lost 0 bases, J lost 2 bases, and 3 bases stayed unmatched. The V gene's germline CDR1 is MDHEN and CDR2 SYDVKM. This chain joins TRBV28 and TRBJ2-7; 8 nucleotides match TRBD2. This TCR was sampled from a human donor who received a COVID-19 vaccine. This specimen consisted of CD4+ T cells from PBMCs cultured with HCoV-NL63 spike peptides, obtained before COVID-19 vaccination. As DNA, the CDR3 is TGTGCCAGCAGTTTATGGGTAGCGGGGACCTACGAGCAGTACTTC. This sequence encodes CASSLWVAGTYEQYF.